The rows below give T cell receptor beta chains drawn from one sample of a study of molecular identifiers for immune sequencing clone quantification. A single record per CDR3 protein comes from TCRdb applying MiXCR to the PCR reads. The sample consists of 40,000 or so distinct CDR3 sequences, 15% to 20% of them appearing once. The sequenced sample was naive CD8+ T cells from blood, with Jurkat cell RNA spiked in. Receptors originate from a human donor in good health. Some libraries in this study had Jurkat cell RNA spiked in. The conserved cysteine and the conserved F or W are not part of the CDR3 here. Clone size appears in some rows only: once, few, many, or a class for an expanded clone.

TRBV27	-	11	ASMAGGPGTQY
TRBV2	many	12	ASSEPGGNYEQY
TRBV29-1	many	12	SVAGLATNEKLF
TRBV5-1	many	11	ASSLGGGQPQH
TRBV20-1	many	14	SARDRFISGANVLT
TRBV7-9	many	13	ASSLVLIGGTEAF
TRBV6-6	many	13	ASSLRDRGFQPQH
TRBV7-2	-	11	ASSFFPGYTQY
TRBV5-8	many	14	ASSLVGLSGANVLT
TRBV20-1	many	12	SARAHRSTDTQY
TRBV7-9	many	11	ASSPGQGLEQY
TRBV19	many	12	ASRGVWDNQPQH
TRBV7-9	many	12	ASSPPTVNQPQH
TRBV11-2	-	12	ASGLERGHCEQY
TRBV25-1	many	13	ASSEYSTSLDTQY
TRBV10-2	-	12	ASSEDRVEDEQY
TRBV28	many	11	ASSLDLTDTQY
TRBV4-1	many	12	ASSDRIPPDTQY
TRBV14	many	11	ASSKGVAYEQY
TRBV7-2	-	13	ASSLTSGRTDTQY
TRBV19	-	10	ASTVLGGELF
TRBV29-1	many	11	SVVPGIRDTQY
TRBV6-2/TRBV6-3	many	13	ASTYLLGKVTEAF
TRBV28	many	11	ASRGEGAGELF
TRBV5-1	-	17	ASSLVAGAGPLRLAEAF
TRBV27	-	11	ASSLTPRYEQY
TRBV28	many	17	ASSPNPPGYSNSNQPQH
TRBV29-1	medium-sized	11	SVADGTYTEAF
TRBV12-3/TRBV12-4	-	11	ASSPTGGYEQY
TRBV6-5	many	14	ASSYYGGANTGELF
TRBV7-9	many	11	ASSLTGGAEQY
TRBV4-1	many	14	ASSQALAGGMGELF
TRBV7-9	many	12	ASSSGTGYNEQF
TRBV6-2/TRBV6-3	medium-sized	9	ASSHTDTQY
TRBV6-1	many	15	ASSEPVSSGGVYEQY
TRBV28	medium-sized	12	ASSPLAGGNEQF
TRBV10-3	-	12	AISEPALAYEQY
TRBV5-1	many	12	ASSLGTGAQPQH
TRBV20-1	many	11	SARDSMNTEAF
TRBV5-4	many	12	ASSLVGRTDTQY
TRBV27	many	11	ASSFAANTEAF
TRBV7-2	medium-sized	13	ASSLGPGGNQPQH
TRBV20-1	-	13	SARDGWDGTDTQY
TRBV7-2	many	10	ASSSNWEWQF
TRBV20-1	many	13	SARDQAGVGETQY
TRBV11-2	many	15	ASSLLAVVSSTDTQY
TRBV29-1	-	12	SSQGGRGSDEQF